The 30 T cell receptor beta chains below come from one sample, sequenced in a study of human T cells and chemical hapten exposure. Time point denoted: patch test 1, 2 weeks after DPC sensitization. Treatment in this sample: therapeutic diphenylcyclopropenone sensitization with weekly scalp DPC. TCRdb processed the RACE reads anew with MiXCR; each CDR3 protein has one entry. The profile shows nearly 350,000 distinct CDR3 sequences, approximately 6.3% of them singletons. Sequencing used whole blood, obtained in connection with sensitization to the hapten diphenylcyclopropenone (DPC). The receptors here all came from a woman under 30 with alopecia areata. Some clones in this sample may be carry-over from other donors' samples.

This clonotype was detected only a few times. The chain joins TRBV9 to TRBJ1-1; TRBD1 might be the D (6 bases). Trimming pared 2 bases from V and 2 bases from J, leaving 13 bases between. The germline V gene has CDR1 SGDLS and CDR2 YYNGEE. The CDR3 is 15 residues long. CDR3 nucleotide sequence: TGTGCCAGCAGCGTGGACTCCAGGGGAAACACTGAAGCTTTCTTT. This sequence encodes CASSVDSRGNTEAFF.

The V and J genes are TRBV12-3 or TRBV12-4 and TRBJ1-3; D is perhaps TRBD1 (5 bases). This CDR3 is built from 12 residues. The V and J ends lost 8 bases and 4 bases respectively, with 9 bases between them. DNA for the CDR3: TGTGCCAGCCAGGGTAACGGAAACACCATATATTTT. It codes for CASQGNGNTIYF.

This clonotype showed up just a few times. The chain links TRBV20-1 to TRBJ2-3; perhaps TRBD1 as D (5 bases). Trimming stripped 6 bases from V and 5 bases from J, with 15 bases between. The CDR3 is 13 amino acids. The germline V gene encodes CDR1 DFQATT and CDR2 SNEGSKA (reference sequence). CDR3 sequence: CSARKDNRDTQYF. The CDR3 DNA sequence: TGCAGTGCCAGAAAGGACAATCGAGATACGCAGTATTTT.

This clonotype was counted ten times or more. V gene TRBV29-1 combines with J gene TRBJ2-7; 7 bases line up with TRBD1. V trimming: 2 bases; J trimming: 2 bases; junction bases outside the gene matches: 6. This CDR3 has 14 residues. Germline CDR1 reads SQVTM; CDR2 reads ANQGSEA. For the CDR3, the DNA is TGCAGCGTTGAACATCCCGGGACAGCCTACGAGCAGTACTTC. Amino acids: CSVEHPGTAYEQYF.

The V gene is TRBV15, the J gene TRBJ2-3; 8 bases line up with TRBD2. The ends lost 1 base at V and 5 bases at J; junction bases unmatched: 14. The CDR3 sequence is 18 residues long. Germline V gives CDR1 LNHNV, CDR2 YYDKDF (reference sequence). The CDR3 loop reads CATSRGLHFSGEGDTQYF. In DNA, the CDR3 is TGTGCCACCAGCAGAGGACTCCACTTTAGCGGGGAAGGAGATACGCAGTATTTT.

This clonotype was seen a few times. The rearrangement uses TRBV5-4 and TRBJ1-1; D remains unclear. The CDR3 loop spans 14 amino acids. V gave up 3 bases and J gave up 1 base, with 10 bases separating them. The V gene's germline CDR1 is SGHNT and CDR2 YYREEE (reference sequence). CDR3 sequence: CASSYPLPNTEAFF. The DNA of the CDR3 is TGTGCCAGCAGCTACCCCCTTCCGAACACTGAAGCTTTCTTT.

The J gene is TRBJ1-5, the V gene TRBV6-2 or TRBV6-3; D is undetermined. The CDR3 contains 15 residues. The germline V gene encodes CDR1 MNHEY and CDR2 SVGEGT. Deletions cut 1 base from V and 4 bases from J, with 11 bases between. CDR3 region: CASSYFLYPNQPQHF. The CDR3, as DNA: TGTGCCAGCAGTTACTTTTTGTACCCGAATCAGCCCCAGCATTTT.

The table lists this clonotype with a few counts. This rearrangement joins TRBV4-2 to TRBJ1-1, with D maybe TRBD1 (5 bases). The V gene's germline CDR1 is LGHNA and CDR2 YNFKEQ. The CDR3 loop spans 15 amino acids. V dropped 3 bases and J dropped 2 bases, with 13 bases sitting between them. The CDR3 loop is CASSHIMDTNTEAFF. The CDR3 nucleotides read TGTGCCAGCAGCCACATTATGGACACCAACACTGAAGCTTTCTTT.

This clonotype was recorded at least ten times. The gene calls are TRBV27 and TRBJ1-6; D unclear. The germline V and J ends were trimmed by 2 bases and 5 bases, with 10 bases remaining between them. Germline CDR1 MNHEY, CDR2 SMNVEV (reference sequence). This CDR3 spans 15 amino acids. Here the CDR3 DNA reads TGTGCCAGCAGTTTAAGCTCTGCCCATAATTCACCCCTCCACTTT. Translating gives CASSLSSAHNSPLHF.

This clonotype was counted only a few times. The chain combines TRBV2 with TRBJ2-5; the D is unclear. V was clipped by 0 bases and J by 3 bases, with 11 bases between them. This CDR3 is 15 amino acids long. Germline V gives CDR1 SNHLY, CDR2 FYNNEI. CDR3 DNA sequence: TGTGCCAGCAGTGAAGCGACTGGCAGGAAAGAGACCCAGTACTTC. It codes for CASSEATGRKETQYF.

The rearrangement joins TRBV25-1 to TRBJ2-7, with D perhaps given as TRBD1 or TRBD2 (5 bases each). CDR3 size: 13 residues. With 1 base removed from V and 2 bases from J, the gap between germline ends came to 6 bases. CDR1 MGHDK and CDR2 SYGVNS come from the germline V gene. CDR3 protein: CASSEWGPYEQYF. The CDR3 coding sequence is TGTGCCAGCAGTGAATGGGGACCCTACGAGCAGTACTTC.

The sample holds a few counts of this clonotype. The rearrangement uses TRBV5-6 and TRBJ1-4; tentatively, D is TRBD1 (5 bases). Germline V CDR1 and CDR2: SGHDT, YYEEEE. Trimming pared 4 bases from V and 10 bases from J, leaving 23 bases between. CDR3 length: 16 amino acids. CDR3 DNA: TGTGCCAGCAGCCCTAATCCCGGGACCAAAAGGAGAAAACTGTTTTTT. Its protein is CASSPNPGTKRRKLFF.

This clonotype was counted at least ten times. The chain recombines TRBV20-1 with TRBJ2-4, with TRBD1 identical over 9 bases. The CDR3 loop spans 14 amino acids. V was clipped by 5 bases and J by 1 base; unmatched bases: 3. Germline V gene data show CDR1 as DFQATT and CDR2 as SNEGSKA (reference sequence). The CDR3 is CSAGGQGAKNIQYF. The CDR3 coding sequence is TGCAGTGCTGGGGGACAGGGCGCCAAAAACATTCAGTACTTC.

The rearrangement links TRBV20-1 to TRBJ1-6; a weak D match, TRBD1 (6 bases). CDR1 is DFQATT and CDR2 is SNEGSKA in the germline V gene (reference sequence). The CDR3 extends over 15 amino acids. V lost 6 bases, J lost 0 bases, and 12 bases lay in between. Here the CDR3 reads CSARQDSSYNSPLHF. CDR3 DNA sequence: TGCAGTGCCAGGCAGGACAGCTCCTATAATTCACCCCTCCACTTT.

This clonotype was recorded a few times. The chain combines TRBV3-1 with TRBJ2-2; the D is unclear. The V and J ends lost 2 bases and 5 bases respectively, with 15 bases between them. The CDR3 length is 16 residues. Germline assignment: CDR1 LGHDT and CDR2 YNNKEL (reference sequence). For the CDR3, the DNA is TGTGCCAGCAGCCAACCTTGCATTGTAGGGACCGGGGAGCTGTTTTTT. As protein: CASSQPCIVGTGELFF.

This clonotype appeared many times. The rearrangement joins TRBV5-1 to TRBJ1-5; no clear D gene. The germline V gene encodes CDR1 SGHRS and CDR2 YFSETQ. The CDR3 totals 15 residues. The V gene lost 0 bases and the J gene lost 0 bases, with 7 bases spanning the gap. CDR3 residues: CASSLAGSSNQPQHF. The CDR3 DNA is TGCGCCAGCAGCTTGGCGGGCTCTAGCAATCAGCCCCAGCATTTT.

Comment on this clonotype: A clone one base away is much larger, so this may be a read error. V and J are TRBV7-9 and TRBJ1-5; no clear D gene. The CDR3 sequence is 13 residues long. V was trimmed by 8 bases and J by 5 bases, leaving 13 bases between them. CDR1 is SEHNR, CDR2 FQNEAQ, per germline (reference sequence). CDR3 nucleotide sequence: TGTGCCAGCGGTGAGTCCGACCATCAGCCCCAGCATTTT. This gives the protein CASGESDHQPQHF.

This clonotype has only a few counts. The gene calls are TRBV4-3 and TRBJ1-2, with D unclear. The germline V gene encodes CDR1 LGHNA and CDR2 YSLEER. The V end was cut by 2 bases, the J end by 10 bases, with 11 bases between. The CDR3 length is 12 residues. CDR3 sequence reads: CASSQQDRYYTF. The CDR3 DNA reads as TGCGCCAGCAGCCAACAAGACCGTTACTACACCTTC.

Many counts were recorded for this clonotype. The chain joins TRBV5-5 to TRBJ2-5; 11 positions agree with TRBD2. This CDR3 is built from 16 residues. CDR1 is SGHKS and CDR2 is YYEKEE in the germline V gene (reference sequence). V lost 4 bases and J lost 1; bases outside the gene matches: 6. The DNA for the CDR3 is TGTGCCAGCAGCCCCCCCGGGACTAGCGGCCAAGAGACCCAGTACTTC. Translation: CASSPPGTSGQETQYF.

V is TRBV6-6 and J is TRBJ2-1, with D uncertain. CDR3 length: 14 residues. CDR1 and CDR2 (germline): MNHNY, SVGAGI (reference sequence). V was trimmed by 7 bases and J by 8 bases, leaving 18 bases between them. This CDR3 is CASIPFGLIHEQFF. The CDR3 DNA follows: TGTGCCAGCATCCCCTTTGGGCTGATCCATGAGCAGTTCTTC.

This clonotype was observed a handful of times. The chain recombines TRBV7-9 with TRBJ1-1; D remains unclear. The CDR3 is made up of 13 amino acids. V lost 2 bases, J lost 5 bases, and 9 bases lay in between. Looked up from germline, CDR1 is SEHNR and CDR2 is FQNEAQ (reference sequence). In DNA, the CDR3 is TGTGCCAGCAGCTTACCTCAGCCGACTGAAGCTTTCTTT. Its protein is CASSLPQPTEAFF.

This clonotype occurred a few times. J is TRBJ1-6 and V is TRBV6-1; possible D gene TRBD1, 5 bases. The V and J ends lost 6 bases and 6 bases respectively, with 9 bases between them. There are 13 residues in the CDR3. Germline CDR1 MNHNS, CDR2 SASEGT. Written as DNA, the CDR3 is TGTGCCAGCAGGACAGTCGCTAATTCACCCCTCCACTTT. Translation: CASRTVANSPLHF.

In its sample, this clonotype was seen many times. V and J are TRBV5-5 and TRBJ2-7, with D possibly matching TRBD1 (6 bases). Germline CDR1 reads SGHKS; CDR2 reads YYEKEE (reference sequence). The CDR3 spans 14 residues. V lost 4 bases and J 3 bases, leaving 14 bases between the germline ends. The DNA for the CDR3 is TGTGCCAGCAGCCTGCCGGACAGTAGCTACGAGCAGTACTTC. This encodes CASSLPDSSYEQYF.

The chain links TRBV7-9 to TRBJ1-5; a weak D match, TRBD1 (5 bases). The V gene's germline CDR1 is SEHNR and CDR2 FQNEAQ (reference sequence). The CDR3 length is 16 residues. V was clipped by 2 bases and J by 2 bases, with 13 bases between them. In DNA, the CDR3 is TGTGCCAGCAGCTTATCCAGGGATGTAGGCAATCAGCCCCAGCATTTT. Translated, it gives CASSLSRDVGNQPQHF.

V usage is TRBV7-6 and J usage is TRBJ1-3; D possibly corresponds to TRBD1 (5 bases). The CDR3 totals 18 residues. With 0 bases removed from V and 0 bases from J, the gap between germline ends came to 15 bases. Looked up from germline, CDR1 is SGHVS and CDR2 is FNYEAQ. For the CDR3, the DNA is TGTGCCAGCAGCTTAGCGGGGGAAACGGAAATCTCTGGAAACACCATATATTTT. This gives the protein CASSLAGETEISGNTIYF. Filled out from reference TRBV7-6 and TRBJ1-3, the complete variable domain reads GAGVSQSPRYKVTKRGQDVALRCDPISGHVSLYWYRQALGQGPEFLTYFNYEAQQDKSGLPNDRFSAERPEGSISTLTIQRTEQRDSAMYRCASSLAGETEISGNTIYFGEGSWLTVV.

This clonotype was found many times. V and J are TRBV7-9 and TRBJ2-1, with 13 bases aligning to TRBD2. This CDR3 comprises 15 residues. Germline lookup yields CDR1 SEHNR and CDR2 FQNEAQ (reference sequence). The ends lost 5 bases at V and 9 bases at J; junction bases unmatched: 7. The CDR3 region is CASSLTSGGAGEQFF. The CDR3 DNA sequence: TGTGCCAGCAGCCTCACTAGCGGGGGGGCCGGTGAGCAGTTCTTC.

J is TRBJ2-7 and V is TRBV20-1, with TRBD2 matching 13 bases. The CDR3 consists of 14 residues. V shed 4 bases, J shed 4 bases, and the junction held 4 bases outside the gene matches. Germline CDR1 is DFQATT and CDR2 is SNEGSKA (reference sequence). The CDR3 protein is CSAIRLAGGYEQYF. Here the CDR3 DNA reads TGCAGTGCTATCAGACTAGCGGGGGGTTACGAGCAGTACTTC.

This clonotype has a handful of counts. This rearrangement joins TRBV5-1 to TRBJ1-1; 7 bases are shared with TRBD1. The CDR3 runs 14 residues. The junction had 9 bases not matched to a gene; V was cut back by 4 bases and J by 6 bases. CDR1 and CDR2 (germline): SGHRS, YFSETQ. In DNA form, the CDR3 reads TGCGCCAGCAGCCCAACGGGGACAGAACCTGAAGCTTTCTTT. It translates to CASSPTGTEPEAFF.

Many counts were recorded for this clonotype. J is TRBJ1-6 and V is TRBV9, with a weak D call TRBD1 (6 bases). V was clipped by 0 bases and J by 6 bases, with 13 bases between them. Germline CDR1 and CDR2: SGDLS and YYNGEE. CDR3 size: 16 residues. The CDR3 DNA sequence: TGTGCCAGCAGCGTAGGCGGCTCCAGGGGTAATTCACCCCTCCACTTT. Its protein is CASSVGGSRGNSPLHF. Looking up the rest from reference TRBV9 and TRBJ1-6 gives the full variable domain: DSGVTQTPKHLITATGQRVTLRCSPRSGDLSVYWYQQSLDQGLQFLIQYYNGEERAKGNILERFSAQQFPDLHSELNLSSLELGDSALYFCASSVGGSRGNSPLHFGNGTRLTVT.

This clonotype was counted between two and nine times. The gene calls are TRBV29-1 and TRBJ1-2; D is uncertain. The CDR3 has 13 residues. Germline V lookup: CDR1 SQVTM, CDR2 ANQGSEA. V lost 4 bases to trimming and J lost 6 bases, with 15 bases between them. CDR3 amino acids: CSVGIVEFDGYTF. Written as DNA, the CDR3 is TGCAGCGTTGGGATTGTGGAATTCGATGGCTACACCTTC.